This TCR beta chain stems from a study of metastatic and nonmetastatic thyroid tumors. Study-wide results and caveats: In blood and tumor, TCR beta diversity was reportedly significantly higher in malignant thyroid tumors than in benign nodules.

In regard to this clone: Its antigen is unknown.

TCRdb re-clonotyped the PCR reads via MiXCR. The sample yields roughly 58,000 clones, 4% to 4.5% seen once. V gave up 6 bases and J gave up 7 bases; unmatched junction bases: 14. The germline gives CDR1 GTSNPN, CDR2 SVGIG (reference sequence). The CDR3 runs 15 residues. Prior to thyroid surgery, none of the patients had received any treatment. This chain connects TRBV30 to TRBJ2-4, with 8 bases that match TRBD2. This sequence was found in a female donor with papillary thyroid cancer or a benign thyroid nodule (not recorded which). Some clones in this sample may be carry-over from other donors' samples. Sequencing input: blood. The CDR3 DNA follows: TGTGCCTGCACGACTAGGGCGGGAGGCTGGAACATTCAGTACTTC. It is translated as CACTTRAGGWNIQYF.